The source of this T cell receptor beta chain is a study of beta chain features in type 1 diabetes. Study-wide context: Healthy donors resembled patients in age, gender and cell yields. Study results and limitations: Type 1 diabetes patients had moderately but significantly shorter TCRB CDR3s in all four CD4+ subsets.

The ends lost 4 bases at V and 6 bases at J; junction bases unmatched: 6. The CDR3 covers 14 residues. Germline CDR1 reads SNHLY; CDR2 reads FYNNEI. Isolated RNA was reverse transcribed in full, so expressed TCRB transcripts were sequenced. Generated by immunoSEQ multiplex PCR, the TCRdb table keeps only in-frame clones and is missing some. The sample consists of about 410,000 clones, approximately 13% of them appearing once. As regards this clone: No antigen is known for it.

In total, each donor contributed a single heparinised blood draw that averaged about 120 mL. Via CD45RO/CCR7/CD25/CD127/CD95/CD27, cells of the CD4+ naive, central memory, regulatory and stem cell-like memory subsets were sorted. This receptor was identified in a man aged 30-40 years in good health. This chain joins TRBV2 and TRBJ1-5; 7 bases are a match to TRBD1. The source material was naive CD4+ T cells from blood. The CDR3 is CASSADRLSQPQHF. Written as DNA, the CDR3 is TGTGCCAGCAGTGCGGACAGGTTGAGTCAGCCCCAGCATTTT.